This passage covers 24 T cell receptor beta chains from one sample sequenced in a study of blood T cells in healthy people across ages. A J-beta primer mix and a sample-barcoded 5' primer were used in a second PCR of about 7 to 12 cycles. Each CDR3 protein is one row after TCRdb ran MiXCR on the 5' RACE reads. The sample contains 650,000 to 900,000 distinct CDR3 sequences, around 62% of which appear only once. The sample comprised blood. The receptors here all came from a young man in good health.

The chain couples TRBV29-1 to TRBJ2-7; maybe TRBD1 (6 bases). CDR3 length equals 13 residues. The germline gives CDR1 SQVTM, CDR2 ANQGSEA. The V end lost 7 bases, the J end lost 4 bases, and 17 bases lay between the germline ends. The CDR3 nucleotides read TGCAGCGCCGCCCGGGACATTGGTTACGAGCAGTACTTC. Residues: CSAARDIGYEQYF.

V is TRBV20-1 and J is TRBJ2-5; possible D gene TRBD1, 5 bases. CDR1 and CDR2 from the germline V gene are DFQATT and SNEGSKA (reference sequence). CDR3 length: 14 residues. CDR3 region: CRADSDSVSETQYF. As DNA, the CDR3 is TGCAGGGCGGATTCCGACAGTGTTTCAGAGACCCAGTACTTC.

As concerns this clonotype: At one end, the junction sequence differs from germline, possibly due to a read error. The chain recombines TRBV7-3 with TRBJ2-3; 8 bases are shared with TRBD2. The germline gives CDR1 SGHTA, CDR2 FQGTGA. The CDR3 has 18 amino acids. DNA for the CDR3: TGTGCCAGCAGCTTAACGCGAGTAGCGGGGCTTATCACAGGTACGCAGTATTTT. Protein product: CASSLTRVAGLITGTQYF.

The V call is TRBV20-1, the J call TRBJ2-6; D may be TRBD2 (5 bases). V lost 7 bases, J lost 2 bases, and 15 bases lay in between. This CDR3 is 15 amino acids long. Germline CDR1 and CDR2: DFQATT and SNEGSKA (reference sequence). This chain's CDR3 is CSVLPGRTGANVLTF. The DNA for the CDR3 is TGCAGTGTTTTACCGGGAAGGACTGGGGCCAACGTCCTGACTTTC.

There are a few counts of this clonotype. This chain uses TRBV28 with TRBJ1-2, with D unclear. Per germline, CDR1 MDHEN and CDR2 SYDVKM. Trimming removed 7 bases at V and 0 bases at J, with 12 bases between. The CDR3 spans 14 residues. The CDR3 DNA is TGTGCCAGCACCAAGGCAATCCCTAACTATGGCTACACCTTC. This encodes CASTKAIPNYGYTF.

This sequence joins TRBV10-3 and TRBJ2-5; tentatively, D is TRBD1 (5 bases). The CDR3 contains 18 residues. V lost 2 bases, J lost 1 base, and 20 bases lay in between. CDR1 is ENHRY, CDR2 SYGVKD, per germline. The CDR3 reads CAISEGYASEGVQETQYF. The CDR3 nucleotides are TGTGCCATCAGTGAGGGATACGCCAGCGAAGGGGTCCAAGAGACCCAGTACTTC.

This clonotype was picked up one time. The chain is built from TRBV29-1 and TRBJ2-2, with D uncertain. With 6 bases removed from V and 1 base from J, the gap between germline ends came to 12 bases. The CDR3 extends over 14 amino acids. CDR1 and CDR2 (germline): SQVTM, ANQGSEA. The CDR3 region is CSVLNPENTGELFF. The CDR3 DNA reads as TGCAGCGTCTTAAACCCCGAGAACACCGGGGAGCTGTTTTTT.

This clonotype has just a few counts. The chain couples TRBV4-2 to TRBJ2-7, with D tentatively TRBD1 (6 bases). CDR1 LGHNA and CDR2 YNFKEQ come from the germline V gene. V dropped 6 bases and J dropped 0 bases, with 12 bases sitting between them. The CDR3 sequence is 14 residues long. The CDR3, as DNA: TGTGCCAGCAGGCCAGGGGCGAACTCCTACGAGCAGTACTTC. As protein: CASRPGANSYEQYF.

This sequence joins TRBV6-4 and TRBJ2-7; no clear D gene. The CDR3 has 13 amino acids. The germline V and J ends were trimmed by 8 bases and 0 bases, with 11 bases remaining between them. Germline V lookup: CDR1 MRHNA, CDR2 SNTAGT. CDR3 sequence: CASAERDSYEQYF. Written as DNA, the CDR3 is TGTGCCAGCGCTGAAAGGGACTCCTACGAGCAGTACTTC.

The CDR3 protein is CATSRGLAGTAADTQYF. The CDR3 DNA reads as TGTGCCACCAGCAGAGGACTAGCGGGGACTGCGGCAGATACGCAGTATTTT. The V call is TRBV15, the J call TRBJ2-3; 11 nucleotides match TRBD2. Germline CDR1 is LNHNV and CDR2 is YYDKDF (reference sequence). V trimming: 1 base; J trimming: 4 bases; junction bases outside the gene matches: 7. This CDR3 spans 17 amino acids.

The chain couples TRBV6-5 to TRBJ1-2, with D possibly matching TRBD1 (5 bases). Trimming left V 7 bases short and J 4 bases short, with 16 bases between. CDR1 is MNHEY, CDR2 SVGAGI, per germline. The CDR3 sequence is 14 residues long. The CDR3 coding sequence is TGTGCCAGCACCCCCGGGGCGAACGTCTATGGCTACACCTTC. This encodes CASTPGANVYGYTF.

This clonotype was detected a few times. The V gene is TRBV7-9, the J gene TRBJ2-5; perhaps D is TRBD1 or TRBD2 (7 bases each). The CDR3 sequence is 14 residues long. The germline V gene has CDR1 SEHNR and CDR2 FQNEAQ (reference sequence). V was cut by 5 bases and J by 11 bases, with 21 bases left in between. The CDR3 reads CASSTATYRGGQYF. The CDR3 DNA follows: TGTGCCAGCAGCACCGCGACATACAGGGGAGGGCAGTACTTC.

The table lists this clonotype with a few counts. This rearrangement joins TRBV28 to TRBJ1-2; the D is unclear. The V end was cut by 6 bases, the J end by 5 bases, with 22 bases between. Germline V lookup: CDR1 MDHEN, CDR2 SYDVKM. The CDR3 is 16 residues long. The CDR3 DNA reads TGTGCCAGCAGCCCCCTGGTGGCAGTTTATTATTATGGCTACACCTTC. It codes for CASSPLVAVYYYGYTF.

Only one count was recorded for this clonotype. This rearrangement joins TRBV6-5 to TRBJ2-3; TRBD2 might be the D (5 bases). The CDR3 length is 17 residues. Trimming pared 7 bases from V and 4 bases from J, leaving 24 bases between. Per germline, CDR1 MNHEY and CDR2 SVGAGI. The CDR3: CASTYLAGPLRPDTQYF. The DNA for the CDR3 is TGTGCCAGCACCTACTTGGCGGGCCCTCTCCGTCCAGATACGCAGTATTTT.

This clonotype was seen only a few times. This chain uses TRBV28 with TRBJ2-7; 7 bases line up with TRBD1. Trimming at V came to 7 bases and at J to 2 bases, leaving 8 bases not matched to a gene. Germline-derived CDR1 and CDR2 are MDHEN and SYDVKM. This CDR3 has 14 amino acids. Written as DNA, the CDR3 is TGTGCCAGCATCCAAAGACAGGGCCCCTACGAGCAGTACTTC. This sequence encodes CASIQRQGPYEQYF.

The rearrangement uses TRBV9 and TRBJ2-4; D gene uncertain. Germline assignment: CDR1 SGDLS and CDR2 YYNGEE. The CDR3 is made up of 12 amino acids. V was trimmed by 4 bases and J by 8 bases, leaving 10 bases between them. CDR3 amino acids: CASSSNLDIQYF. The DNA of the CDR3 is TGTGCCAGCAGCAGCAATTTGGACATTCAGTACTTC.

This clonotype was seen more than once but under ten times. J is TRBJ2-7 and V is TRBV28; weak D call: TRBD1 (6 bases). Germline values: CDR1 MDHEN, CDR2 SYDVKM. The CDR3 length is 14 residues. The V gene lost 6 bases and the J gene lost 3 bases, with 15 bases spanning the gap. The CDR3 region is CASSRQDSFYEQYF. The CDR3 DNA reads TGTGCCAGCAGCCGACAGGACAGTTTCTACGAGCAGTACTTC.

The J gene is TRBJ1-5, the V gene TRBV19; TRBD1 agrees at 9 bases. Germline CDR1 is LNHDA and CDR2 is SQIVND (reference sequence). With 9 bases clipped from V and 4 bases from J, the junction kept 7 bases outside the gene matches. The length of the CDR3 is 14 residues. The CDR3 coding sequence is TGTGCCAGCCGTTTCGGGACAGGGAATCAGCCCCAGCATTTT. Its translation is CASRFGTGNQPQHF.

Turning to this clonotype: At one of its ends the junction is not consistent with the germline gene, which may arise from a read error. The chain combines TRBV29-1 with TRBJ2-1; TRBD2 might be the D (6 bases). The V gene's germline CDR1 is SQVTM and CDR2 ANQGSEA. The CDR3 consists of 13 residues. CDR3 bases: TGCAGCGTTGGGGCTAGCGTCAACAATGAACAGTTCTTC. This gives the protein CSVGASVNNEQFF.

The J gene is TRBJ1-1, the V gene TRBV5-1; 8 bases fit TRBD1. Germline-derived CDR1 and CDR2 are SGHRS and YFSETQ. The V segment lost 5 bases and the J segment 3 bases; nucleotides outside the gene matches: 3. The CDR3 is made up of 13 amino acids. CDR3 nucleotide sequence: TGCGCCAGCAGGGACAGGGTGGACACTGAAGCTTTCTTT. Protein product: CASRDRVDTEAFF.

This clonotype was seen many times. The chain combines TRBV4-3 with TRBJ2-7, with 8 nucleotides matching TRBD1. Trimming at V came to 3 bases and at J to 4 bases, leaving 2 bases not matched to a gene. This CDR3 has 13 residues. CDR1 LGHNA and CDR2 YSLEER come from the germline V gene. CDR3 sequence: CASSHTGGYEQYF. For the CDR3, the DNA is TGCGCCAGCAGCCATACAGGGGGGTACGAGCAGTACTTC.

The chain links TRBV11-2 to TRBJ2-3; D is perhaps TRBD2 (5 bases). CDR3 length equals 16 residues. V lost 5 bases and J 3 bases, leaving 18 bases between the germline ends. Germline values: CDR1 SGHAT, CDR2 FQNNGV. The CDR3 sequence is CASSPPRAYTTDTQYF. DNA for the CDR3: TGTGCCAGCAGCCCTCCGCGGGCCTACACTACAGATACGCAGTATTTT.

The chain combines TRBV5-5 with TRBJ1-6; 9 bases fit TRBD1. The CDR3 is made up of 17 amino acids. CDR1 and CDR2 from the germline V gene are SGHKS and YYEKEE (reference sequence). With 3 bases clipped from V and 1 base from J, the junction kept 5 bases outside the gene matches. DNA of the CDR3: TGTGCCAGCAGCTACGGAGGGACAGGGTCCTATAATTCACCCCTCCACTTT. Translation gives CASSYGGTGSYNSPLHF. The variable domain in full, with the rest retrieved from reference TRBV5-5 and TRBJ1-6, is DAGVTQSPTHLIKTRGQQVTLRCSPISGHKSVSWYQQVLGQGPQFIFQYYEKEERGRGNFPDRFSARQFPNYSSELNVNALLLGDSALYLCASSYGGTGSYNSPLHFGNGTRLTVT.

The chain recombines TRBV2 with TRBJ1-5; D gene unclear. CDR3 length: 12 residues. Germline V gene sequence: CDR1 SNHLY, CDR2 FYNNEI. V lost 11 bases, J lost 5 bases, and 13 bases lay in between. As DNA, the CDR3 is TGTGCCTCCGGTGGAGAGTATCAGCCCCAGCATTTT. It is translated as CASGGEYQPQHF.